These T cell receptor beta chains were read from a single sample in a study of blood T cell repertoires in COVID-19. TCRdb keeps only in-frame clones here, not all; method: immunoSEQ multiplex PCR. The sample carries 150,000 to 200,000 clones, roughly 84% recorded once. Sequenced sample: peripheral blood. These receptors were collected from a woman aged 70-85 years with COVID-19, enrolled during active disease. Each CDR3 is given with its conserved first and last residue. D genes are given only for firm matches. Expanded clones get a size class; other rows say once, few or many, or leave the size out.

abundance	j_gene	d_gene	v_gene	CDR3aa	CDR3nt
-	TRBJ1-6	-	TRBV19	CASSIGLSNSPLHF	TGTGCCAGTAGTATAGGGCTGTCTAATTCACCCCTCCACTTT
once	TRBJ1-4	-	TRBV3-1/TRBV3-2	CASSPTGQFNEKLFF	TGTGCCAGCAGCCCGACCGGACAGTTTAATGAAAAACTGTTTTTT
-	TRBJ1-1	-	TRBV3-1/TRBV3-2	CASSLSQGEAFF	TGTGCCAGCAGCCTCTCACAGGGTGAAGCTTTCTTT
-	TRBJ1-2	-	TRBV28	CASSQASEYGYTF	TGTGCCAGCAGTCAGGCGTCGGAATATGGCTACACCTTC
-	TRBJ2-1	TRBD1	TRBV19	CASSKQGAEGQFF	TGTGCCAGTAGTAAACAGGGGGCGGAAGGGCAGTTCTTC
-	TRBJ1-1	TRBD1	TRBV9	CASSVVSDRGEAFF	TGTGCCAGCAGCGTAGTTAGTGACAGGGGTGAAGCTTTCTTT
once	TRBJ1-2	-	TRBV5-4	CASSLLAGDYGYTF	TGTGCCAGCAGCTTGTTGGCGGGGGACTATGGCTACACCTTC
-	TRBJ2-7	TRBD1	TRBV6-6	CASSGQASYEQYF	TGTGCCAGCAGCGGACAGGCATCCTACGAGCAGTACTTC
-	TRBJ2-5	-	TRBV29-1	CSARVGETQYF	TGCAGCGCCAGGGTTGGAGAGACCCAGTACTTC
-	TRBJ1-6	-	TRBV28	CASSLRGKGSPLHF	TGTGCCAGCAGCCTCCGGGGGAAGGGTTCACCCCTCCACTTT
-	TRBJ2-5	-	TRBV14	CASSRGLQETQYF	TGTGCCAGCAGCCGGGGACTTCAAGAGACCCAGTACTTC
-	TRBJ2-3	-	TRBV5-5	CASSRNRDGDTQYF	TGTGCCAGCAGCCGTAACAGGGATGGAGATACGCAGTATTTT
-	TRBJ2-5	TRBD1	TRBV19	CASSVGQGLETQYF	TGTGCCAGTAGTGTAGGACAGGGTTTGGAGACCCAGTACTTC
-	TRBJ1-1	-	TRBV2	CARGEEGRTEAFF	TGTGCCAGAGGGGAGGAGGGACGGACTGAAGCTTTCTTT
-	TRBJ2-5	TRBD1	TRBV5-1	CASSSGQSYQETQYF	TGCGCCAGCAGCTCGGGACAGAGTTACCAAGAGACCCAGTACTTC
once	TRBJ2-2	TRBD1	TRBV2	CASKGTGTNTGELFF	TGTGCCAGCAAAGGGACAGGTACGAACACCGGGGAGCTGTTTTTT
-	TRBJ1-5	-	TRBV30	CAWSYDLRGQPQHF	TGTGCCTGGAGTTACGATTTAAGGGGTCAGCCCCAGCATTTT
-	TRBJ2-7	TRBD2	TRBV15	CATSRASGRYYEQYF	TGTGCCACCAGCAGGGCTAGCGGGAGGTACTACGAGCAGTACTTC
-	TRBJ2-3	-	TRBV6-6	CASSEPISSADTQYF	TGTGCCAGCAGCGAGCCGATCTCGAGCGCAGATACGCAGTATTTT
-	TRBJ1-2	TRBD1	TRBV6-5	CASRKPLTGEGGYTF	TGTGCCAGCAGGAAGCCGCTGACAGGGGAAGGGGGCTACACCTTC
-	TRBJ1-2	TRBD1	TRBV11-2	CASSLERQGDGYTF	TGTGCCAGCAGCTTAGAGCGGCAGGGGGATGGCTACACCTTC
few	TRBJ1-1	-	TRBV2	CATGVSVGTEAFF	TGTGCCACAGGGGTAAGCGTAGGCACTGAAGCTTTCTTT
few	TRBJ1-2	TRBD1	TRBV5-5	CASSFSGTGGFKGYTF	TGTGCCAGCAGCTTCTCCGGGACAGGGGGCTTTAAAGGCTACACCTTC
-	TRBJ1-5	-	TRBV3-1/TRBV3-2	CASSQDGGGQPQHF	TGTGCCAGCAGCCAAGACGGGGGAGGGCAGCCCCAGCATTTT
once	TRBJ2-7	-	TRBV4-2	CASSHRQGLSGTISYEQYF	TGTGCCAGCAGCCACAGGCAGGGGCTGAGCGGGACCATCTCCTACGAGCAGTACTTC
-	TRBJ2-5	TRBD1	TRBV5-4	CASSGDRGETQYF	TGTGCCAGCAGCGGAGACAGGGGGGAGACCCAGTACTTC
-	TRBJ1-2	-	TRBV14	CASSPQWRGPTGYTF	TGTGCCAGCAGCCCACAGTGGAGGGGCCCTACGGGCTACACCTTC
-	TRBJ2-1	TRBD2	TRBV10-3	CAISEWQRGINEQFF	TGTGCCATCAGTGAGTGGCAGCGGGGGATCAATGAGCAGTTCTTC
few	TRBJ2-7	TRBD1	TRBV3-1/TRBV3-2	CASSLTGGEQYF	TGTGCCAGCAGCCTGACAGGGGGAGAGCAGTACTTC
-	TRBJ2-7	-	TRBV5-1	CASSLTQAIHEQYF	TGCGCCAGCAGCTTGACCCAAGCTATTCACGAGCAGTACTTC
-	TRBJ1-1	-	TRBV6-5	CASSYSRRRQPQAFF	TGTGCCAGCAGTTACTCGCGTCGGAGACAGCCACAAGCTTTCTTT
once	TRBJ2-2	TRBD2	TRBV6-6	CATLPYLAGRAGELFF	TGTGCCACCCTCCCATACCTAGCGGGGAGGGCCGGGGAGCTGTTTTTT
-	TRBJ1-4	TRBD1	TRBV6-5	CASREDRVEKLFF	TGTGCCAGCAGGGAGGACAGGGTCGAAAAACTGTTTTTT
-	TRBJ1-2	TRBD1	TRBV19	CASNYFTGTGGGYTF	TGTGCCAGTAACTACTTTACCGGGACAGGGGGAGGCTACACCTTC
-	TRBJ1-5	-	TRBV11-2	CASSLDSRRNQPQHF	TGTGCCAGCAGCTTAGATAGCAGGAGGAATCAGCCCCAGCATTTT
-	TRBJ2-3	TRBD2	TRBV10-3	CAISDLGTSGSVDTQYF	TGTGCCATCAGTGATCTCGGGACTAGCGGGAGTGTAGATACGCAGTATTTT
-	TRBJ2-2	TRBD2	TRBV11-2	CASKMIAGSTGELFF	TGTGCCAGCAAGATGATAGCGGGATCCACCGGGGAGCTGTTTTTT
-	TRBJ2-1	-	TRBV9	CASSVAGGVGYNEQFF	TGTGCCAGCAGCGTAGCGGGGGGCGTAGGGTACAATGAGCAGTTCTTC
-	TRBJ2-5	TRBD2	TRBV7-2	CASSLGLAGGQETQYF	TGTGCCAGCAGCTTAGGGTTAGCGGGGGGGCAAGAGACCCAGTACTTC
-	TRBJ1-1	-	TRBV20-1	CSAKGYTEAFF	TGCAGTGCTAAGGGGTACACTGAAGCTTTCTTT
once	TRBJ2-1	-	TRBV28	CASSFGAGSSYNEQFF	TGTGCCAGCAGTTTCGGGGCGGGGAGCTCCTACAATGAGCAGTTCTTC
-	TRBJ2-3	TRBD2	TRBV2	CASSTGTSGGAFISDTQYF	TGTGCCAGCAGTACCGGGACTAGCGGGGGGGCTTTCATTTCAGATACGCAGTATTTT
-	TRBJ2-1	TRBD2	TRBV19	CASSKQPGLATYNEQFF	TGTGCCAGTAGTAAACAACCGGGACTAGCGACCTACAATGAGCAGTTCTTC
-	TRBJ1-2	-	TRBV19	CASSIPTPESGYTF	TGTGCCAGTAGTATACCCACCCCGGAGTCAGGCTACACCTTC
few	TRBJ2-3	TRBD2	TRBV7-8	CASSAAGVNTDTQYF	TGTGCCAGCAGCGCAGCGGGAGTGAACACAGATACGCAGTATTTT
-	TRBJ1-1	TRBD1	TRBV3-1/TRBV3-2	CASSHRQGRTEAFF	TGTGCCAGCAGCCACCGACAGGGGAGGACTGAAGCTTTCTTT
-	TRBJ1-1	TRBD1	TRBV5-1	CASRVTGTEPTTEAFF	TGCGCCAGCAGGGTGACAGGGACGGAACCCACCACTGAAGCTTTCTTT
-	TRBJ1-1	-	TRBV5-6	CASSPTGKWTEAFF	TGTGCCAGCAGCCCTACAGGGAAATGGACTGAAGCTTTCTTT
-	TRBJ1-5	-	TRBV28	CASNAGPATQPQHF	TGTGCCAGCAATGCAGGGCCGGCCACTCAGCCCCAGCATTTT
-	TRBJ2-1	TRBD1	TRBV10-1	CATANPTGTGVDNEQFF	TGCGCCACCGCAAATCCGACCGGGACAGGAGTCGACAATGAGCAGTTCTTC